The table lists the clone carrying this T cell receptor beta chain with many counts. As yet, its antigen is unknown. During its preparation, the TCRbeta library received unique molecular identifiers. TCRdb ran MiXCR on the PCR reads and lists one entry per CDR3 protein. The sample yields about 200,000 distinct CDR3 sequences, 6.6% seen once. These data originate in a study of T-cell reconstitution after alpha-beta-depleted transplantation in children. Broader study findings: It was newly produced T cells that mostly accounted for T-cell counts and diversity one year after transplant. About two months after transplant, alpha-beta T cells reportedly came from several hundred expanded graft clones.

The V segment lost 1 base and the J segment 1 base; nucleotides outside the gene matches: 6. The CDR3 consists of 16 residues. The V gene's germline CDR1 is SGHAT and CDR2 FQNNGV. This receptor was obtained from a boy between 2 and 10 years old with acute lymphoblastic leukemia, due to receive a stem cell transplant. The V gene is TRBV11-2, the J gene TRBJ2-5, with TRBD2 matching 7 bases. This specimen was PBMCs, taken before TCRalphabeta/CD19-depleted stem cell transplant. The CDR3 here is CASSLVSGGFQETQYF. CDR3 DNA: TGTGCCAGCAGCTTAGTCTCGGGGGGTTTCCAAGAGACCCAGTACTTC. Using reference TRBV11-2 and TRBJ2-5 for the parts outside the CDR3, the full variable domain is EAGVAQSPRYKIIEKRQSVAFWCNPISGHATLYWYQQILGQGPKLLIQFQNNGVVDDSQLPKDRFSAERLKGVDSTLKIQPAKLEDSAVYLCASSLVSGGFQETQYFGPGTRLLVL.